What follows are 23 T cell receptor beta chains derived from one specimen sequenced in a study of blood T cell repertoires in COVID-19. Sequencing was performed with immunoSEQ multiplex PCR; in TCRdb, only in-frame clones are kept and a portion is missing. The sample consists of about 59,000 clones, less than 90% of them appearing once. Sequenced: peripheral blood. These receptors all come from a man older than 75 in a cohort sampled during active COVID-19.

CDR3 residues: CASSQDRATGGNTIYF. CDR3 nucleotides: TGTGCCAGCAGCCAAGACAGGGCCACCGGGGGAAACACCATATATTTT. The rearrangement uses TRBV4-2 and TRBJ1-3, with D tentatively TRBD1 (5 bases). CDR3 length: 16 amino acids. With 0 bases removed from V and 4 bases from J, the gap between germline ends came to 13 bases. Germline V lookup: CDR1 LGHNA, CDR2 YNFKEQ.

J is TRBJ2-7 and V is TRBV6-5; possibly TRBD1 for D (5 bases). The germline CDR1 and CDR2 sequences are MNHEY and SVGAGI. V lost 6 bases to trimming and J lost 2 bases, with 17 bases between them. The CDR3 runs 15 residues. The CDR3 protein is CASRPEDITPYEQYF. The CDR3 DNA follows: TGTGCCAGCAGACCCGAGGACATCACCCCCTACGAGCAGTACTTC.

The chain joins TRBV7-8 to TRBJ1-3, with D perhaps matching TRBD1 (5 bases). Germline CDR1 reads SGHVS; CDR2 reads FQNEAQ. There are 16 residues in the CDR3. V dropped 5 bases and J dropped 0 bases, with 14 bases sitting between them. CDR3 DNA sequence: TGTGCCAGCAGCCCCAGGGCCCAGGGCTCTGGAAACACCATATATTTT. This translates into CASSPRAQGSGNTIYF.

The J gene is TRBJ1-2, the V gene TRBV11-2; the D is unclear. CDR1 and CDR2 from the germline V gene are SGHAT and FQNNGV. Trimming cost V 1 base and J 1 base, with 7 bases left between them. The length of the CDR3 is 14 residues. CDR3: CASSLAPHNYGYTF. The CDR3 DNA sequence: TGTGCCAGCAGCTTAGCCCCACATAACTATGGCTACACCTTC.

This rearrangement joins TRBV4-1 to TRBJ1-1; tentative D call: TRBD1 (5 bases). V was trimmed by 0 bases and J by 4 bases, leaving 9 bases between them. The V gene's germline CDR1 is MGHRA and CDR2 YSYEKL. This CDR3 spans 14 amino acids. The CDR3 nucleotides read TGCGCCAGCAGCCAAGAGGGGGGGATCACTGAAGCTTTCTTT. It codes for CASSQEGGITEAFF.

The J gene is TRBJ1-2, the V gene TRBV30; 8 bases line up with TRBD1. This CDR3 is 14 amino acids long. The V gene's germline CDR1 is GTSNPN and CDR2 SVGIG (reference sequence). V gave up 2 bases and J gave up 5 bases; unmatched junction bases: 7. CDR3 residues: CAWSPTGGGYGYTF. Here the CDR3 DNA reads TGTGCCTGGAGTCCCACAGGGGGGGGATATGGCTACACCTTC.

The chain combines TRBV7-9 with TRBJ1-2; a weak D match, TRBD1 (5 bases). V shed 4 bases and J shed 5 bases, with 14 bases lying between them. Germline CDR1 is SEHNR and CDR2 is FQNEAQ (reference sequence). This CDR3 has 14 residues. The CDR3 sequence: CASSSNKGLYGYTF. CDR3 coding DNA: TGTGCCAGCAGCTCAAACAAGGGACTGTATGGCTACACCTTC.

The CDR3 region has the DNA TGTGCCAGCAGGGGGCCTAGCACAGATACGCAGTATTTT. It specifies CASRGPSTDTQYF. This chain connects TRBV12-3 or TRBV12-4 to TRBJ2-3; a possible D gene is TRBD1 (5 bases). This CDR3 is 13 amino acids long. V dropped 6 bases and J dropped 0 bases, with 7 bases sitting between them.

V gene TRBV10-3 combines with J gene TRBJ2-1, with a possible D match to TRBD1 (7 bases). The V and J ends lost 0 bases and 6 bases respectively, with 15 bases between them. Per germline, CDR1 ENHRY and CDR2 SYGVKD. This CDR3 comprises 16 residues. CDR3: CAISESRGQGGNEQFF. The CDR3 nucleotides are TGTGCCATCAGTGAGTCACGAGGGCAGGGGGGCAATGAGCAGTTCTTC.

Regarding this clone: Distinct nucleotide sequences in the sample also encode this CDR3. CDR3 residues: CASSIPGGRTEAFF. The CDR3 region has the DNA TGTGCCAGTAGTATCCCAGGCGGGCGCACTGAAGCTTTCTTT. The chain combines TRBV19 with TRBJ1-1; D not resolved. The CDR3 covers 14 residues. Germline CDR1 and CDR2: LNHDA and SQIVND (reference sequence). The V and J ends lost 3 bases and 4 bases respectively, with 12 bases between them.

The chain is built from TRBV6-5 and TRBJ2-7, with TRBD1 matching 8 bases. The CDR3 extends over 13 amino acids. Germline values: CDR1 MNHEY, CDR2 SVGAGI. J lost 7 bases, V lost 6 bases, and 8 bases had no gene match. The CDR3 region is CASSLQGAREQYF. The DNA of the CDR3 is TGTGCCAGCAGCCTCCAGGGGGCAAGGGAGCAGTACTTC.

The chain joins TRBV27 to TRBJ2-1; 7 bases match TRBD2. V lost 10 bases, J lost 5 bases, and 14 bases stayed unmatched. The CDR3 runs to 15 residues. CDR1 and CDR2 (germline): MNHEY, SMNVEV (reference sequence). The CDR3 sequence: CATSRAGDRNNEQFF. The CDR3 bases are TGTGCCACATCTCGGGCGGGAGATCGAAACAATGAGCAGTTCTTC.

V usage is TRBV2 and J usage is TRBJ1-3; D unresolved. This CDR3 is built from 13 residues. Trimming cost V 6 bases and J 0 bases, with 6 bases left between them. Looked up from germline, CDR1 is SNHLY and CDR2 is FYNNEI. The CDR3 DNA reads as TGTGCCAGCAGACCGAGCTCTGGAAACACCATATATTTT. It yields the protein CASRPSSGNTIYF.

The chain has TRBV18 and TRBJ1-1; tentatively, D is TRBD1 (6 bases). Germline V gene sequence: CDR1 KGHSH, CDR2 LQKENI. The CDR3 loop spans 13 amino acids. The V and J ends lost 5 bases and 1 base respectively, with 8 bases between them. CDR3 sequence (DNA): TGTGCCAGCTCATTACAGGGGAACACTGAAGCTTTCTTT. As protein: CASSLQGNTEAFF.

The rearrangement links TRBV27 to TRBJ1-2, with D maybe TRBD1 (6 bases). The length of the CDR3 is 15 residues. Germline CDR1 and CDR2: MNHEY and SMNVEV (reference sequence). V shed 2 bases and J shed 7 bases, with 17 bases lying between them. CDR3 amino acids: CASSLREGGLIGYTF. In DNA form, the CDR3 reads TGTGCCAGCAGTTTACGTGAGGGGGGGTTGATTGGCTACACCTTC.

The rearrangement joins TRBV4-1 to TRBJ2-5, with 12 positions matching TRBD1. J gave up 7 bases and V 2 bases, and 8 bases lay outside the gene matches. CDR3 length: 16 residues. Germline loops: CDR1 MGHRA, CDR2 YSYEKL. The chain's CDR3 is CASSQFGTGGAVTQYF. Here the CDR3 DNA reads TGCGCCAGCAGCCAATTCGGGACAGGGGGCGCGGTGACCCAGTACTTC.

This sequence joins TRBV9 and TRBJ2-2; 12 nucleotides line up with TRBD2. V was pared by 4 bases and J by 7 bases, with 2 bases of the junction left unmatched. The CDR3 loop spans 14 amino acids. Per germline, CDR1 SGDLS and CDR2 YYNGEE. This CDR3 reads CASSQTSGSGELFF. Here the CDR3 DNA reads TGTGCCAGCAGCCAGACTAGCGGGAGCGGGGAGCTGTTTTTT.

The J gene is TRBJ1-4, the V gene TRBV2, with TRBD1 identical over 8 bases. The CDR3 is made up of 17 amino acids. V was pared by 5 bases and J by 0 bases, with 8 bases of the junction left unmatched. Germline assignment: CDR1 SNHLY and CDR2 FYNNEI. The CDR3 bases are TGTGCCAGCAGTCATGCAGGGGGCCCTGCAACTAATGAAAAACTGTTTTTT. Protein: CASSHAGGPATNEKLFF.

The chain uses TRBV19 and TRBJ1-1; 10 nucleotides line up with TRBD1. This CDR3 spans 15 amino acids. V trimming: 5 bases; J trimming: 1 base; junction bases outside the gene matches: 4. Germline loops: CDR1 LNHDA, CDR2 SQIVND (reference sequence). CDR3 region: CASSSTGGGNTEAFF. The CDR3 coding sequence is TGTGCCAGTAGTTCGACAGGGGGCGGGAACACTGAAGCTTTCTTT.

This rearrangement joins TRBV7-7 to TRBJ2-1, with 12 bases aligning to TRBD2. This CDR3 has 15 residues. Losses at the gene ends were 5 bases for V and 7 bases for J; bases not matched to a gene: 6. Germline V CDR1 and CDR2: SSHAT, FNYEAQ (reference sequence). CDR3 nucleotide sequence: TGTGCCAGCAGCCCTAGCGGGGGGGCGCGTAATGAGCAGTTCTTC. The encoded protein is CASSPSGGARNEQFF.

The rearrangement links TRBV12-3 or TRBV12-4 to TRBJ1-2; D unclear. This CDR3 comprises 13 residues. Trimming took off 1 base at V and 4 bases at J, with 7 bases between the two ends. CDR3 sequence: CASSLGGIYGYTF. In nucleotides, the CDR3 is TGTGCCAGCAGTTTAGGAGGGATCTATGGCTACACCTTC.

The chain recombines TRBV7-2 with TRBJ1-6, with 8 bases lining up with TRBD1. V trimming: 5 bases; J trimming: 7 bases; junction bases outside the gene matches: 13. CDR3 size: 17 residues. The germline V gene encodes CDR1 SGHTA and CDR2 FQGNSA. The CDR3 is CASSTRQGTGLNSPLHF. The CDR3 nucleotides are TGTGCCAGCAGCACACGACAGGGGACGGGACTCAATTCACCCCTCCACTTT.

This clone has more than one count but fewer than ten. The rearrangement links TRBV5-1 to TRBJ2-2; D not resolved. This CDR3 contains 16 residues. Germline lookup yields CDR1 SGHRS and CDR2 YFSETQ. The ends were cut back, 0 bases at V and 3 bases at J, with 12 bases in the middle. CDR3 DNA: TGCGCCAGCAGCTTGGGGCGGAGTTCAGACACCGGGGAGCTGTTTTTT. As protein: CASSLGRSSDTGELFF. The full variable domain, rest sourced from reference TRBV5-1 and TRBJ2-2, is KAGVTQTPRYLIKTRGQQVTLSCSPISGHRSVSWYQQTPGQGLQFLFEYFSETQRNKGNFPGRFSGRQFSNSRSEMNVSTLELGDSALYLCASSLGRSSDTGELFFGEGSRLTVL.